The next 5 T cell receptor beta chains were all read from a single sample in a study of T cell responses to AZD1222 COVID-19 vaccine. Clones were sequenced by immunoSEQ multiplex PCR, and TCRdb holds only the in-frame ones, with some missing. The data show about 76,000 clones, around nine tenths seen once. The sample was peripheral blood, taken on day 0 of AZD1222 vaccination. Receptor source: an adult in good health.

The genes are TRBV12-5 and TRBJ1-5; D remains unclear. Between the trimmed V and J ends, which lost 4 bases and 2 bases, there was a span of 9 bases. The CDR3 is made up of 14 amino acids. Germline V gives CDR1 LGHNT, CDR2 FRNRAP. In nucleotides, the CDR3 is TGTGCTAGTGGTTCCGGCCAGGGCAATCAGCCCCAGCATTTT. This sequence encodes CASGSGQGNQPQHF.

This clone was recorded only once. The V and J genes are TRBV7-9 and TRBJ1-1; TRBD1 might be the D (5 bases). The germline V and J ends were trimmed by 6 bases and 1 base, with 12 bases remaining between them. This CDR3 is 14 amino acids long. Germline V CDR1 and CDR2: SEHNR, FQNEAQ (reference sequence). The CDR3 region is CASSRGESNTEAFF. For the CDR3, the DNA is TGTGCCAGCAGTCGGGGGGAATCGAACACTGAAGCTTTCTTT.

The chain couples TRBV6-6 to TRBJ1-5; 7 bases are a match to TRBD1. The junction had 10 bases not matched to a gene; V was cut back by 6 bases and J by 5 bases. There are 15 residues in the CDR3. The germline gives CDR1 MNHNY, CDR2 SVGAGI (reference sequence). In nucleotides, the CDR3 is TGTGCCAGCAGCAGAACCGGGACAGCAGATCAGCCCCAGCATTTT. Encoded protein: CASSRTGTADQPQHF.

CDR3 in amino acids: CAWSRQTYNEQFF. The CDR3 DNA sequence: TGTGCCTGGAGTCGACAGACTTACAATGAGCAGTTCTTC. The genes are TRBV30 and TRBJ2-1, with D possibly being TRBD1 (5 bases). This CDR3 is built from 13 residues. V was cut by 2 bases and J by 4 bases, with 9 bases left in between. Germline CDR1 GTSNPN, CDR2 SVGIG (reference sequence).

This clone was seen only a few times. V usage is TRBV9 and J usage is TRBJ2-5, with TRBD1 as a possible D gene (6 bases). Trimming cost V 4 bases and J 4 bases, with 17 bases left between them. The CDR3 has 15 residues. The germline V gene has CDR1 SGDLS and CDR2 YYNGEE. Written as DNA, the CDR3 is TGTGCCAGCAGCAAGGGGCTCCAGGGGCGAGAGACCCAGTACTTC. Its protein product is CASSKGLQGRETQYF. The entire variable domain, with the rest obtained from reference TRBV9 and TRBJ2-5, is as follows: DSGVTQTPKHLITATGQRVTLRCSPRSGDLSVYWYQQSLDQGLQFLIQYYNGEERAKGNILERFSAQQFPDLHSELNLSSLELGDSALYFCASSKGLQGRETQYFGPGTRLLVL.